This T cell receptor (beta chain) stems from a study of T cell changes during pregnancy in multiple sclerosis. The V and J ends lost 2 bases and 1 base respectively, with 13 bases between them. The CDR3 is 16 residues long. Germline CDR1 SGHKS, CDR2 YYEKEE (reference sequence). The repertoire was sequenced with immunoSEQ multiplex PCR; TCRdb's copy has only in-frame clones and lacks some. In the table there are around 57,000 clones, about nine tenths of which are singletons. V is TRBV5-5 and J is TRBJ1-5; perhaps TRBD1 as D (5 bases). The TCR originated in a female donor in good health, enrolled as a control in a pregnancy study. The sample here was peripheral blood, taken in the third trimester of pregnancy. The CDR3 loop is CASSFLPSGSNQPQHF. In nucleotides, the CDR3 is TGTGCCAGCAGCTTCTTGCCATCAGGGAGCAATCAGCCCCAGCATTTT.